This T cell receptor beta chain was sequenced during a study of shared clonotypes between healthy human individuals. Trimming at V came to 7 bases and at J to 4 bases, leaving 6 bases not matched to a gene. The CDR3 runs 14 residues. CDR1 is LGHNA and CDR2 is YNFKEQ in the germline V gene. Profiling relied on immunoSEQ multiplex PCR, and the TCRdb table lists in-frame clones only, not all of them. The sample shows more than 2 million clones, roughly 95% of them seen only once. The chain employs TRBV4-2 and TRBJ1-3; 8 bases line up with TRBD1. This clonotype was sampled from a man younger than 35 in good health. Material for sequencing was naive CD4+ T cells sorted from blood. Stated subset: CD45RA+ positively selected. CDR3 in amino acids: CASTQGAGGNTIYF. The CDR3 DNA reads TGTGCCAGCACCCAGGGGGCGGGGGGAAACACCATATATTTT.